A selection of T cell receptor beta chains follows, all from one sample in a study of shared clonotypes between healthy human individuals. Only in-frame clones appear in the TCRdb table, and some are missing; sequencing was by immunoSEQ multiplex PCR. The sample has roughly 1,000,000 clones, around 82% seen once. Specimen: memory CD4+ T cells from PBMCs. These receptors came from a man between 18 and 35 years old in good health. Some clones in this sample may be carry-over from other donors' samples. CDR3s include the opening cysteine and the closing phenylalanine or tryptophan. D genes are given only for firm matches. The size entry is marked missing in some rows and otherwise reads once, few, many or a size class.

CDR3aa	CDR3nt	d_gene	v_gene	j_gene	abundance
CASSSLGSGANVLTF	TGTGCCAGCAGCTCCCTGGGCTCTGGGGCCAACGTCCTGACTTTC	-	TRBV7-2	TRBJ2-6	-
CASSLTRFSSGANVLTF	TGTGCCAGCAGCTTGACTCGTTTTAGCTCTGGGGCCAACGTCCTGACTTTC	-	TRBV5-4	TRBJ2-6	once
CASSDSRVGYTF	TGTGCCAGCAGTGACTCTCGGGTTGGCTACACCTTC	-	TRBV6-4	TRBJ1-2	once
CASSRRNTEAFF	TGTGCCAGCAGCAGGAGGAACACTGAAGCTTTCTTT	-	TRBV7-3	TRBJ1-1	-
CASSPHSGSANEQFF	TGTGCCAGCAGCCCTCATAGCGGGAGTGCGAATGAGCAGTTCTTC	TRBD2	TRBV5-4	TRBJ2-1	-
CASSPPGQGATDTQYF	TGTGCCAGCAGCCCCCCTGGACAGGGGGCCACAGATACGCAGTATTTT	TRBD1	TRBV5-4	TRBJ2-3	many
CASSLARGGPSYNEQFF	TGTGCCAGCAGCTTAGCGCGGGGGGGGCCCTCCTACAATGAGCAGTTCTTC	TRBD2	TRBV11-1	TRBJ2-1	-
CASSRLVVPGYTF	TGTGCCAGCAGCCGTTTAGTAGTCCCCGGCTACACCTTC	-	TRBV5-6	TRBJ1-2	-
CASRGQGNSGNTIYF	TGTGCCAGCAGGGGACAGGGGAACTCTGGAAACACCATATATTTT	TRBD1	TRBV2	TRBJ1-3	-
CASSGQGHYNYGYTF	TGTGCCAGCAGCGGACAGGGACATTATAACTATGGCTACACCTTC	TRBD1	TRBV6-5	TRBJ1-2	-
CASSARLAGDLDTQYF	TGTGCCAGTAGTGCCAGACTAGCGGGAGATTTGGATACGCAGTATTTT	TRBD2	TRBV19	TRBJ2-3	-
CASSFDRGLNIQYF	TGTGCCAGCAGCTTTGACAGGGGCCTCAACATTCAGTACTTC	TRBD1	TRBV7-2	TRBJ2-4	-
CASSQGQGAREQYF	TGTGCCAGCTCACAGGGACAGGGGGCGCGGGAGCAGTACTTC	TRBD1	TRBV18	TRBJ2-7	once
CASSLSTGGMSYTF	TGTGCCAGCAGCTTAAGCACCGGGGGGATGAGCTACACCTTC	-	TRBV11-2	TRBJ1-2	-
CAISDQGAKPYQETQYF	TGTGCCATCAGTGATCAGGGGGCAAAGCCGTACCAAGAGACCCAGTACTTC	TRBD1	TRBV10-3	TRBJ2-5	-
CASSTGTSVHYEQYF	TGTGCCAGCTCCACTGGGACATCGGTGCACTACGAGCAGTACTTC	-	TRBV18	TRBJ2-7	-
CASRKGAANEKLFF	TGTGCCAGCAGAAAGGGAGCGGCTAATGAAAAACTGTTTTTT	-	TRBV7-2	TRBJ1-4	-
CASSLQGEKLFF	TGTGCCAGCAGTTTACAGGGTGAAAAACTGTTTTTT	-	TRBV28	TRBJ1-4	-
CASSSPGQGVQETQYF	TGCGCCAGCAGCTCTCCGGGACAGGGGGTTCAAGAGACCCAGTACTTC	TRBD1	TRBV5-1	TRBJ2-5	-
CASSIRDRSYTF	TGTGCCAGCAGCATACGGGACCGGAGCTACACCTTC	-	TRBV7-2	TRBJ1-2	few
CASSKWGAESTDTQYF	TGTGCCAGCAGCAAGTGGGGGGCGGAAAGCACAGATACGCAGTATTTT	-	TRBV7-9	TRBJ2-3	many
CASSLQGGYEQYF	TGTGCCAGCAGTTTACAGGGTGGGTACGAGCAGTACTTC	-	TRBV27	TRBJ2-7	many
CASSLFQGFETQYF	TGTGCCAGCAGTTTGTTTCAGGGTTTTGAGACCCAGTACTTC	-	TRBV27	TRBJ2-5	many
CSVTGGSYGYTF	TGCAGCGTAACAGGGGGGTCCTATGGCTACACCTTC	TRBD1	TRBV29-1	TRBJ1-2	-
CASSLVQGPYEQYF	TGCGCCAGCAGCTTGGTTCAGGGACCCTACGAGCAGTACTTC	-	TRBV5-1	TRBJ2-7	-
CASSVTSGAYEQYF	TGTGCCAGCAGTGTGACTAGCGGGGCCTACGAGCAGTACTTC	TRBD2	TRBV2	TRBJ2-7	-
CASRSRGGYTEAFF	TGTGCCAGCAGGTCACGAGGCGGGTACACTGAAGCTTTCTTT	-	TRBV5-4	TRBJ1-1	-
CASSFWTGTEAFF	TGTGCCAGCAGCTTCTGGACGGGAACTGAAGCTTTCTTT	-	TRBV7-9	TRBJ1-1	-